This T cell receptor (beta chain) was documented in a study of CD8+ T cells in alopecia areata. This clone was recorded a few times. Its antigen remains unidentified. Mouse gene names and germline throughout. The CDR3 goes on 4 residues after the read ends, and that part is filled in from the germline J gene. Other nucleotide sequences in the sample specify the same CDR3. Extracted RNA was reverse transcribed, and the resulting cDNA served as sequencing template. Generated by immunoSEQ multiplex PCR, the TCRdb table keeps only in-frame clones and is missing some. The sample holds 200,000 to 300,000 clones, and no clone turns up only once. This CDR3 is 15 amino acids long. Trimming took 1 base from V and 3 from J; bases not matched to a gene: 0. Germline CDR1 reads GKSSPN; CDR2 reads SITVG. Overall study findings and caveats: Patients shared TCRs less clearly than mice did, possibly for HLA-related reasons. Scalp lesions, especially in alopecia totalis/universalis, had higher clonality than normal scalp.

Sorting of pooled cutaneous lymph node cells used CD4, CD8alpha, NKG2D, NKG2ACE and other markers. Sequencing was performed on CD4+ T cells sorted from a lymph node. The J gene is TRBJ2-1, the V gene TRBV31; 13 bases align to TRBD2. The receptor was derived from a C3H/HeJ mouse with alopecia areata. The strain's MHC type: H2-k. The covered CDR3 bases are TGTGCCTGGAGTCGGGACTGGGGGGGCTATGCT. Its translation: CAWSRDWGGYA. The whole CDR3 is CAWSRDWGGYAEQFF.